The 22 T cell receptor beta chains in this list originate from one sample, sequenced in a study of T-cell reconstitution after alpha-beta-depleted transplantation in children. The TCRbeta library was prepared with unique molecular identifiers. TCRdb fed the PCR reads into MiXCR, producing one record per CDR3 protein. The sample consists of a few hundred thousand distinct CDR3 sequences, 13% of them appearing once. This material consisted of PBMCs, mostly from graft donor cells, taken 360 days after TCRalphabeta/CD19-depleted stem cell transplant. Receptor source: a male patient between 5 and 17 years old who had a stem cell transplant for acute myeloid leukemia, so the T cells may come from the graft donor.

J is TRBJ2-7 and V is TRBV7-6; D call uncertain. Germline lookup yields CDR1 SGHVS and CDR2 FNYEAQ. The germline V and J ends were trimmed by 1 base and 4 bases, with 14 bases remaining between them. The CDR3 covers 15 residues. The CDR3 reads CASSLEGILPYEQYF. The DNA of the CDR3 is TGTGCCAGCAGCTTAGAGGGAATCTTACCTTACGAGCAGTACTTC.

This clonotype was counted only a few times. The chain couples TRBV11-2 to TRBJ2-4, with TRBD2 matching 7 bases. Losses at the gene ends were 3 bases for V and 1 base for J; bases not matched to a gene: 3. The CDR3 sequence is 15 residues long. The germline V gene encodes CDR1 SGHAT and CDR2 FQNNGV. As DNA, the CDR3 is TGTGCCAGCAGCTTGAGCGGGAAGGCCAAAAACATTCAGTACTTC. Amino acids: CASSLSGKAKNIQYF.

This clonotype was seen a few times. V and J are TRBV29-1 and TRBJ2-5; 9 positions agree with TRBD2. Germline V lookup: CDR1 SQVTM, CDR2 ANQGSEA. This CDR3 is built from 11 residues. V lost 4 bases and J lost 12; bases outside the gene matches: 6. The CDR3 loop reads CSVVLRGGKYF. The CDR3 DNA follows: TGCAGCGTTGTTCTGCGGGGGGGGAAGTACTTC.

This clonotype was seen repeatedly, ten times or more. This chain links TRBV6-5 with TRBJ2-7; 12 nucleotides match TRBD2. After removal of 4 bases from V and 6 bases from J, the junction contained 16 bases not matched to a gene. Germline values: CDR1 MNHEY, CDR2 SVGAGI. CDR3 size: 18 residues. The CDR3 DNA reads TGTGCCAGCAGTTTCTGGACTAGCGGGGAGCGAAGGTTCGTCGAGCAGTACTTC. It encodes CASSFWTSGERRFVEQYF.

This clonotype was observed many times. The V gene is TRBV6-5, the J gene TRBJ2-4; TRBD1 matches at 10 bases. Trimming at V came to 7 bases and at J to 5 bases, leaving 5 bases not matched to a gene. Germline values: CDR1 MNHEY, CDR2 SVGAGI. The CDR3 covers 14 residues. CDR3 nucleotides: TGTGCCAGCACTCGACAGGGGGCTCAAAACATTCAGTACTTC. As protein: CASTRQGAQNIQYF.

The rearrangement joins TRBV19 to TRBJ2-1; 9 nucleotides line up with TRBD1. The CDR3 is 16 residues long. CDR1 is LNHDA and CDR2 is SQIVND in the germline V gene (reference sequence). V dropped 2 bases and J dropped 8; count of bases not matched to a gene: 10. The CDR3 nucleotides read TGTGCCAGTAGTATACATCCGGGACAGGGTAGGGATGAGCAGTTCTTC. Translated, it gives CASSIHPGQGRDEQFF.

V usage is TRBV4-3 and J usage is TRBJ2-3; D is possibly TRBD1 or TRBD2 (5 bases each). The CDR3 loop spans 16 amino acids. V was cut by 3 bases and J by 4 bases, with 17 bases left in between. Germline V gene sequence: CDR1 LGHNA, CDR2 YSLEER. CDR3 region: CASSHRARGRADTQYF. CDR3 sequence (DNA): TGCGCCAGCAGCCATCGAGCGAGGGGTAGGGCAGATACGCAGTATTTT.

In this sample, this clonotype turned up a few times. The chain joins TRBV7-6 to TRBJ2-2; perhaps D is TRBD1 or TRBD2 (5 bases each). This CDR3 has 16 amino acids. The germline gives CDR1 SGHVS, CDR2 FNYEAQ. V shed 4 bases and J shed 5 bases, with 17 bases lying between them. The CDR3 is CASSSRLRGQTGELFF. CDR3 nucleotide sequence: TGTGCCAGCAGCTCTCGGTTACGGGGCCAAACCGGGGAGCTGTTTTTT.

This chain joins TRBV15 and TRBJ2-6; D possibly corresponds to TRBD2 (6 bases). The CDR3 is 16 residues long. Germline assignment: CDR1 LNHNV and CDR2 YYDKDF (reference sequence). Trimming took 5 bases from V and 0 from J, leaving 11 bases between them. The CDR3 protein is CATSPVDYSGANVLTF. The CDR3 coding sequence is TGTGCCACCAGCCCTGTGGACTACTCTGGGGCCAACGTCCTGACTTTC.

This clonotype was observed a few times. This sequence joins TRBV7-9 and TRBJ2-1; 13 bases map to TRBD2. The J segment lost 15 bases and the V segment lost 0 bases, leaving 8 bases of the junction unmatched. Germline V CDR1 and CDR2: SEHNR, FQNEAQ (reference sequence). The CDR3 has 15 residues. The CDR3, as DNA: TGTGCCAGCAGCTTAGCTTGGACTAGCGGGAGAGGGTCGTTCTTC. Translated: CASSLAWTSGRGSFF.

This clonotype was observed a handful of times. This chain uses TRBV6-6 with TRBJ2-5; D uncertain. The germline V gene encodes CDR1 MNHNY and CDR2 SVGAGI (reference sequence). The CDR3 spans 11 residues. V dropped 7 bases and J dropped 5 bases, with 8 bases sitting between them. CDR3 DNA sequence: TGTGCCAGCAATACCCGCGAGACCCAGTACTTC. Translating it yields CASNTRETQYF.

This sequence joins TRBV20-1 and TRBJ1-1; TRBD1 aligns across 8 bases. The CDR3 consists of 14 residues. CDR1 and CDR2 (germline): DFQATT, SNEGSKA (reference sequence). After removal of 6 bases from V and 0 bases from J, the junction contained 6 bases not matched to a gene. CDR3 nucleotide sequence: TGCAGTGCCGGACAGGGAAGAATGAACACTGAAGCTTTCTTT. Translated: CSAGQGRMNTEAFF.

In its sample, this clonotype was seen a few times. This rearrangement joins TRBV20-1 to TRBJ2-1, with D uncertain. The CDR3 consists of 13 residues. Germline V gene lookup returns CDR1 DFQATT and CDR2 SNEGSKA (reference sequence). Trimming cost V 5 bases and J 9 bases, with 17 bases left between them. CDR3 DNA sequence: TGCAGTGCTTTTGCGGTCCCGCTGCGTGAGCAGTTCTTC. Protein: CSAFAVPLREQFF.

The sample holds a few counts of this clonotype. The rearrangement joins TRBV12-3 or TRBV12-4 to TRBJ2-7, with 7 bases lining up with TRBD1. The ends lost 5 bases at V and 4 bases at J; junction bases unmatched: 5. CDR3 size: 13 residues. As DNA, the CDR3 is TGTGCCAGCAGTCAAAAACAGGGGTACGAGCAGTACTTC. Encoded protein: CASSQKQGYEQYF.

This clonotype appeared a few times. The chain links TRBV7-6 to TRBJ2-3; the D gene is possibly TRBD1 (6 bases). Between the trimmed V and J ends, which lost 5 bases and 9 bases, there was a span of 12 bases. Germline CDR1 reads SGHVS; CDR2 reads FNYEAQ. The CDR3 runs 12 residues. The chain's CDR3 is CASSPGAGTQYF. CDR3 nucleotide sequence: TGTGCCAGCAGCCCAGGGGCCGGAACGCAGTATTTT.

This clonotype showed up just a few times. CDR3 in amino acids: CASSLFLGPSYEQYF. In nucleotides, the CDR3 is TGCGCCAGCAGCTTGTTTCTGGGACCCTCGTACGAGCAGTACTTC. V is TRBV5-1 and J is TRBJ2-7; D is perhaps TRBD1 or TRBD2 (5 bases each). CDR1 is SGHRS, CDR2 YFSETQ, per germline. The CDR3 runs to 15 residues. Between the trimmed V and J ends, which lost 1 base and 4 bases, there was a span of 15 bases.

This clonotype was seen a few times. The chain recombines TRBV20-1 with TRBJ2-7; TRBD2 might be the D (6 bases). Germline V lookup: CDR1 DFQATT, CDR2 SNEGSKA (reference sequence). The CDR3 is 15 amino acids. The V end lost 5 bases, the J end lost 1 base, and 18 bases lay between the germline ends. The CDR3 nucleotides are TGCAGTGCTGCCTGGGGAGGCCCGTCATCCTACGAGCAGTACTTC. Residues: CSAAWGGPSSYEQYF.

This rearrangement joins TRBV28 to TRBJ1-5, with a possible D match to TRBD1 (5 bases). The V and J ends lost 3 bases and 3 bases respectively, with 12 bases between them. Looked up from germline, CDR1 is MDHEN and CDR2 is SYDVKM. CDR3 length: 15 residues. The CDR3 DNA reads TGTGCCAGCAGTTTGGAAGGGGCGTCCAATCAGCCCCAGCATTTT. This encodes CASSLEGASNQPQHF.

The rearrangement links TRBV20-1 to TRBJ2-3; 12 nucleotides match TRBD2. Germline CDR1 DFQATT, CDR2 SNEGSKA (reference sequence). V dropped 5 bases and J dropped 2; count of bases not matched to a gene: 5. The CDR3 is 15 residues long. The CDR3 loop reads CSARSSGRATDTQYF. CDR3 sequence (DNA): TGCAGTGCTCGCTCTAGCGGGAGGGCCACAGATACGCAGTATTTT.

The rearrangement links TRBV5-1 to TRBJ1-1; D ambiguous. In germline, CDR1 is SGHRS, CDR2 YFSETQ. V dropped 0 bases and J dropped 6 bases, with 15 bases sitting between them. The CDR3 has 15 residues. CDR3 protein: CASSLAHGMRAEAFF. CDR3 DNA sequence: TGCGCCAGCAGCTTGGCCCACGGGATGCGAGCTGAAGCTTTCTTT.

The chain has TRBV29-1 and TRBJ1-2, with 7 bases identical to TRBD1. The length of the CDR3 is 13 residues. V shed 6 bases, J shed 3 bases, and the junction held 7 bases outside the gene matches. The germline CDR1 and CDR2 sequences are SQVTM and ANQGSEA. The CDR3 nucleotides read TGCAGCGTGGTATCCGGGACAGACTATGGCTACACCTTC. It is translated as CSVVSGTDYGYTF. Drawing the rest from reference TRBV29-1 and TRBJ1-2, the complete variable domain is SAVISQKPSRDICQRGTSLTIQCQVDSQVTMMFWYRQQPGQSLTLIATANQGSEATYESGFVIDKFPISRPNLTFSTLTVSNMSPEDSSIYLCSVVSGTDYGYTFGSGTRLTVV.

This clonotype has a handful of counts. The chain combines TRBV20-1 with TRBJ2-1, with 11 bases fitting TRBD2. Per the germline V gene, CDR1 is DFQATT and CDR2 is SNEGSKA (reference sequence). There are 17 residues in the CDR3. V lost 6 bases, J lost 2 bases, and 12 bases stayed unmatched. CDR3 sequence reads: CSALTSGRPRAYNEQFF. The CDR3, as DNA: TGCAGTGCCCTTACTAGCGGGAGACCTAGGGCCTACAATGAGCAGTTCTTC.